The TCR beta chain under discussion was sequenced for a study of CD8+ T cells in alopecia areata. As for the study in general: At a dose of 5 to 10 mg twice daily, oral tofacitinib was given to treated patients. Points from the study as a whole: Many expanded lesional clones persisted during tofacitinib (in both scalp and blood). Between patients, shared TCR sequences were less clear than in mice. This was possibly due in part to HLA diversity in the patient population.

Remarks on this clone: Its antigen is unknown.

The length of the CDR3 is 12 residues. Per the germline V gene, CDR1 is LGHNT and CDR2 is FRNRAP. V lost 3 bases to trimming and J lost 1 base, with 2 bases between them. Treatment of the sample: oral pan-JAK inhibitor, 5-10 mg twice daily. Sequencing used cDNA as its template, made by extracting RNA and reverse transcribing it. TCRdb's copy holds only in-frame clones and misses some; the assay was immunoSEQ multiplex PCR. The data hold over 200,000 clones, with about three fifths observed a single time. The chain links TRBV12-5 to TRBJ2-3; D remains ambiguous. The sample was CD4+ T cells sorted from blood, taken at week 4, from a patient treated with tofacitinib. The TCR comes from a human donor with alopecia areata. This CDR3 is CASGFGTDTQYF. The DNA for the CDR3 is TGTGCTAGTGGTTTCGGCACAGATACGCAGTATTTT.